The source of this T cell receptor (beta chain) is a study of T-cell reconstitution after alpha-beta-depleted transplantation in children. This clonotype has a handful of counts. What it binds is not known. Study results and caveats: Two months or so post-transplant, alpha-beta T cells reportedly derived from several hundred expanded graft clones. There were some patients whose high TCRbeta diversity at day 60 came from surviving recipient T cells and thymic progenitors. Newly produced T cells mostly accounted for T-cell counts and diversity one year post-transplant.

Unique molecular identifiers were used in preparing the TCRbeta library. A single record per CDR3 protein comes from TCRdb applying MiXCR to the PCR reads. The sample has a few hundred thousand distinct CDR3 sequences; roughly 30% are singletons. The specimen comprised PBMCs, sampled before TCRalphabeta/CD19-depleted stem cell transplant. The TCR originated in a boy less than two years old with Wiskott-Aldrich syndrome, due to receive a stem cell transplant.

CDR3 sequence (DNA): TGTGCCAGCAGCTCCAACCCGGGACAGGGGGGGATTAACACTGAAGCTTTCTTT. Translated: CASSSNPGQGGINTEAFF. The genes are TRBV11-2 and TRBJ1-1; 11 nucleotides align to TRBD1. V was pared by 4 bases and J by 2 bases, with 12 bases of the junction left unmatched. The CDR3 is 18 residues long. Germline V gives CDR1 SGHAT, CDR2 FQNNGV.